This entry features one T cell receptor beta chain sequence. Its antigen is as yet unknown. The source of the sample is a study of T-cell reconstitution after alpha-beta-depleted transplantation in children. Notes on the study in general: Expanded clones from the graft, numbering several hundred, reportedly supplied alpha-beta T cells about two months after transplant. Newly produced T cells mostly accounted for T-cell counts and diversity one year post-transplant. Some patients' high day-60 TCRbeta diversity was traced to surviving recipient T cells and thymic progenitors.

Construction of the TCRbeta library involved unique molecular identifiers. TCRdb re-derived calls from the PCR reads in MiXCR, one entry per CDR3 protein. This table has 530,000 or so distinct CDR3 sequences, around 27% appearing once. This CDR3 is built from 11 residues. Trimming pared 3 bases from V and 6 bases from J, leaving 9 bases between. Germline V CDR1 and CDR2: DFQATT, SNEGSKA (reference sequence). This material consisted of PBMCs, taken before TCRalphabeta/CD19-depleted stem cell transplant. The V and J genes are TRBV20-1 and TRBJ2-7; D remains ambiguous. The TCR sequence derives from a boy in the first two years of life with Wiskott-Aldrich syndrome, due to receive a stem cell transplant. CDR3 protein: CSASPTLEQYF. CDR3 DNA sequence: TGCAGTGCTAGCCCAACCCTCGAGCAGTACTTC.